This TCR beta chain was recovered during a study of blood T cells in healthy people across ages. A word on this clonotype: Antigen: not known.

A second about 7 to 11 cycle PCR used barcoded and J-beta primers. MiXCR was run by TCRdb on the 5' RACE reads, yielding one entry per CDR3 protein. In the table there are 800,000 or so distinct CDR3 sequences, approximately 65% of which are singletons. J gave up 1 base and V 4 bases, and 18 bases lay outside the gene matches. The CDR3 length is 20 residues. Germline CDR1 MGHRA, CDR2 YSYEKL. General study findings and limits: Both naive CD4+ cell counts and diversity were greater in long-lived donors than in aged donors.

V is TRBV4-1 and J is TRBJ2-3; 9 positions match TRBD2. The specimen was blood. The receptor was derived from a man younger than 40 in good health. The CDR3 region has the DNA TGCGCCAGCAGCCCCCAATTTAAGGGGAAACTAGCGGGTGGCACAGATACGCAGTATTTT. This gives the protein CASSPQFKGKLAGGTDTQYF.